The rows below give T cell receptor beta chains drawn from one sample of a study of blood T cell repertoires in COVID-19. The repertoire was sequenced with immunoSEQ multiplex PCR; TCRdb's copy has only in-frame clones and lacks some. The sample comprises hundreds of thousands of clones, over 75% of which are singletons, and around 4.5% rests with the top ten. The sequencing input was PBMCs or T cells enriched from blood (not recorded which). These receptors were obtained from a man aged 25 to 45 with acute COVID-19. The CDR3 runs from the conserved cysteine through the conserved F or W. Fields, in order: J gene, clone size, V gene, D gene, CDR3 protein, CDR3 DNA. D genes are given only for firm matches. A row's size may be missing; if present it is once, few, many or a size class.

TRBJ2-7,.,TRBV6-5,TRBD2,CASMGSGLAKYEQYF,TGTGCCAGCATGGGTTCGGGACTAGCGAAATACGAGCAGTACTTC
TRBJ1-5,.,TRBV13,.,CASSFSNQPQHF,TGTGCCAGCAGCTTTTCGAATCAGCCCCAGCATTTT
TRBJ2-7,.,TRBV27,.,CATSKARGRDYEQYF,TGTGCCACCTCGAAGGCCCGGGGGAGAGACTACGAGCAGTACTTC
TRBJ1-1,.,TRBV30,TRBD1,CAWKGTGRVFTEAFF,TGTGCCTGGAAAGGGACAGGACGTGTGTTCACTGAAGCTTTCTTT
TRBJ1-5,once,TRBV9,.,CASSAAGYGNQPQHF,TGTGCCAGCAGCGCCGCAGGGTACGGCAATCAGCCCCAGCATTTT
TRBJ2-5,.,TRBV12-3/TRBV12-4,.,CASSFGEETQYF,TGTGCCAGCAGTTTCGGGGAAGAGACCCAGTACTTC
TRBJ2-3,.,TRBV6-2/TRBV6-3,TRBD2,CASSYSGSRGTITDTQYF,TGTGCCAGCAGTTACTCTGGCTCGCGGGGGACTATCACAGATACGCAGTATTTT
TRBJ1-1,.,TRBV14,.,CASSRQGGGHTEAFF,TGTGCCAGCAGCCGCCAGGGCGGGGGGCACACTGAAGCTTTCTTT
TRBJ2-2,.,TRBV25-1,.,CASKRGIAGELFF,TGTGCCAGCAAAAGAGGGATAGCCGGGGAGCTGTTTTTT
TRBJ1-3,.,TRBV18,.,CASSPKVGTSGNTIYF,TGTGCCAGCTCACCAAAGGTCGGGACATCTGGAAACACCATATATTTT
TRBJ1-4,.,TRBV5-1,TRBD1,CASSGGQGAREKLFF,TGCGCCAGCAGCGGGGGACAGGGGGCTAGAGAAAAACTGTTTTTT
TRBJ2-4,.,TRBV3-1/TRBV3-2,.,CASSQEGQTLAKNIQYF,TGTGCCAGCAGCCAGGAGGGGCAGACCCTAGCCAAAAACATTCAGTACTTC
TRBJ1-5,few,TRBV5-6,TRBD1,CASSLAAGQGFQPQHF,TGTGCCAGCAGCTTGGCCGCAGGACAGGGTTTTCAGCCCCAGCATTTT
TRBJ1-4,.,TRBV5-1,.,CASSFGLSSEKLFF,TGCGCCAGCAGCTTTGGACTGAGTAGTGAAAAACTGTTTTTT
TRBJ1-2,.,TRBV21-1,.,CASSKGGAGTHGYTF,TGTGCCAGCAGCAAAGGAGGCGCGGGCACCCATGGCTACACCTTC
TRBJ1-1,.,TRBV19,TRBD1,CASSPGGGTEAFF,TGTGCCAGTAGTCCAGGGGGCGGCACTGAAGCTTTCTTT
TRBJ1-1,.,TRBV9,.,CASSVDFGTEAFF,TGTGCCAGCAGCGTAGACTTCGGCACTGAAGCTTTCTTT
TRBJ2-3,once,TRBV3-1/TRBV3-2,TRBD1,CASSRGQRTDTQYF,TGTGCCAGCAGCCGGGGACAGCGCACAGATACGCAGTATTTT
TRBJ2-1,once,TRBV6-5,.,CASSYGSGYNEQFF,TGTGCCAGCAGTTACGGTTCGGGTTACAATGAGCAGTTCTTC
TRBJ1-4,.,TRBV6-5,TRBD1,CASSKTGTTNEKLFF,TGTGCCAGCAGCAAGACAGGGACAACTAATGAAAAACTGTTTTTT
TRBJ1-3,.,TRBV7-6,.,CASSRDRGNTIYF,TGTGCCAGCAGCCGTGACAGGGGAAACACCATATATTTT
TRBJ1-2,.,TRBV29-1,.,CSVPRWWAGDNYGYTF,TGCAGCGTTCCCCGGTGGTGGGCAGGCGATAACTATGGCTACACCTTC
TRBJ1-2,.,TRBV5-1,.,CASSFNRDRGYTF,TGCGCCAGCAGCTTCAACAGGGATCGAGGCTACACCTTC
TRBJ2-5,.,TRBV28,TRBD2,CASSSHGGAGETQYF,TGTGCCAGCAGTTCTCACGGGGGGGCCGGGGAGACCCAGTACTTC
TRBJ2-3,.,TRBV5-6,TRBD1,CAGQTFDRDLDTQYF,TGTGCCGGACAGACCTTTGACAGGGATCTGGATACGCAGTATTTT
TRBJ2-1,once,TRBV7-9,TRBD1,CASSLGRDRVNEQFF,TGTGCCAGCAGCTTAGGTAGGGACAGGGTGAATGAGCAGTTCTTC
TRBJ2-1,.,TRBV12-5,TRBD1,CASVRDRGYNEQFF,TGTGCTAGTGTCCGGGACAGGGGGTACAATGAGCAGTTCTTC
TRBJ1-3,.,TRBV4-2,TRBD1,CASSQVTGGGGNTIYF,TGTGCCAGCAGCCAAGTGACAGGGGGAGGAGGAAACACCATATATTTT
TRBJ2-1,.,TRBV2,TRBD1,CASSLGGTGALNEQFF,TGTGCCAGCAGTCTCGGGGGGACAGGGGCGTTGAATGAGCAGTTCTTC
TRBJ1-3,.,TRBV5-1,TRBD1,CASSLGTGVGNTIYF,TGCGCCAGCAGCTTGGGGACAGGGGTTGGAAACACCATATATTTT
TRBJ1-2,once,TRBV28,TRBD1,CASSPGTGDGYTF,TGTGCCAGCAGTCCCGGGACAGGGGATGGCTACACCTTC
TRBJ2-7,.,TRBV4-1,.,CASSQDPGATYEQYF,TGCGCCAGCAGCCAAGATCCGGGTGCAACCTACGAGCAGTACTTC
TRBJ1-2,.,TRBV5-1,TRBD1,CASSPGTGFPGEGGYTF,TGCGCCAGCAGCCCCGGGACAGGGTTTCCCGGGGAGGGTGGCTACACCTTC
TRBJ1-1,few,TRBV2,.,CASILPWRDTEAFF,TGTGCCAGCATTCTCCCTTGGAGGGACACTGAAGCTTTCTTT
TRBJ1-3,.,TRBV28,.,CASGSTLNTIYF,TGTGCCAGCGGGAGTACCCTAAACACCATATATTTT
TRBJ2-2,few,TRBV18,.,CASSPPDGGNTGELFF,TGTGCCAGCTCACCACCTGACGGGGGGAACACCGGGGAGCTGTTTTTT